This entry lists 25 T cell receptor beta chains sequenced from one sample in a study of blood T cell repertoires in COVID-19 (TCRdb year 2020). Libraries were constructed by the immunoSEQ multiplex PCR assay. TCRdb obtained this table from immuneACCESS and retained in-frame rearrangements with V and J assigned. These tables miss some clones; where compared with another copy, unresolved V genes account for less than half of the shortfall, and the remainder is unexplained. The sample table contains roughly 100,000 clones; only one count was recorded for about 72% of them. The ten top clones hold roughly a tenth of the sample. The sequenced material came from peripheral blood. The receptors shown here come from a man in his sixties with active or convalescent COVID-19.

The chain combines TRBV29-1 with TRBJ2-3, with D unresolved. Between the trimmed V and J ends, which lost 3 bases and 7 bases, there was a span of 8 bases. From germline, CDR1 is SQVTM and CDR2 ANQGSEA. This CDR3 comprises 11 residues. The CDR3 sequence: CSVDGSNTQYF. The CDR3 DNA reads TGCAGCGTTGACGGGTCAAATACGCAGTATTTT.

This clone was seen more than once but under ten times. The chain links TRBV6-6 to TRBJ1-4; 7 nucleotides line up with TRBD1. The germline CDR1 and CDR2 sequences are MNHNY and SVGAGI (reference sequence). V trimming: 5 bases; J trimming: 10 bases; junction bases outside the gene matches: 13. This CDR3 has 15 residues. The CDR3 protein is CASSIRQGGTLKLFF. The DNA of the CDR3 is TGTGCCAGCAGTATCCGACAGGGAGGTACTTTAAAACTGTTTTTT.

A single count supports this clone. The V call is TRBV6-5, the J call TRBJ2-3; D is unclear. The V gene's germline CDR1 is MNHEY and CDR2 SVGAGI. There are 13 residues in the CDR3. The ends were cut back, 8 bases at V and 4 bases at J, with 13 bases in the middle. CDR3 amino acids: CASRNSWSDTQYF. The CDR3 nucleotides read TGTGCCAGCCGAAACTCGTGGTCAGATACGCAGTATTTT.

The CDR3 loop reads CASFGLENTEAFF. The CDR3 DNA sequence: TGTGCCAGCTTTGGACTGGAGAACACTGAAGCTTTCTTT. The rearrangement links TRBV18 to TRBJ1-1, with no clear D. Germline assignment: CDR1 KGHSH and CDR2 LQKENI. V lost 7 bases and J 1 base, leaving 10 bases between the germline ends. CDR3 length: 13 amino acids.

The chain employs TRBV6-2 or TRBV6-3 and TRBJ1-1; D might be TRBD1 (6 bases). The V gene lost 4 bases and the J gene lost 1 base, with 19 bases spanning the gap. CDR3 size: 17 residues. Germline V gives CDR1 MNHEY, CDR2 SVGEGT. The CDR3 loop reads CASSLHPQIQGNTEAFF. DNA for the CDR3: TGTGCCAGCAGTTTACACCCCCAAATACAGGGGAACACTGAAGCTTTCTTT.

The chain joins TRBV7-9 to TRBJ2-3; 8 bases are shared with TRBD2. Germline V lookup: CDR1 SEHNR, CDR2 FQNEAQ (reference sequence). The length of the CDR3 is 19 residues. V trimming: 5 bases; J trimming: 0 bases; junction bases outside the gene matches: 16. CDR3: CASSPPIPTSVGSTDTQYF. The CDR3 DNA follows: TGTGCCAGCAGCCCTCCTATACCGACTAGCGTTGGTAGCACAGATACGCAGTATTTT.

The chain recombines TRBV6-6 with TRBJ2-5; D call uncertain. In germline, CDR1 is MNHNY, CDR2 SVGAGI (reference sequence). The V and J ends lost 6 bases and 1 base respectively, with 12 bases between them. The CDR3 is made up of 14 amino acids. CDR3 protein: CASSRGSSQETQYF. CDR3 nucleotide sequence: TGTGCCAGCAGCAGAGGATCCTCCCAAGAGACCCAGTACTTC.

V gene TRBV11-2 combines with J gene TRBJ2-7; D is unresolved. Germline CDR1 reads SGHAT; CDR2 reads FQNNGV. V was clipped by 4 bases and J by 7 bases, with 14 bases between them. This CDR3 region has 13 residues. As DNA, the CDR3 is TGTGCCAGCAGCTCCCTGTCCGGGTTTGAGCAGTACTTC. Protein: CASSSLSGFEQYF.

The J gene is TRBJ2-3, the V gene TRBV5-1; 9 bases map to TRBD1. This CDR3 region has 15 residues. Per the germline V gene, CDR1 is SGHRS and CDR2 is YFSETQ. V dropped 4 bases and J dropped 0; count of bases not matched to a gene: 3. Written as DNA, the CDR3 is TGCGCCAGCAGCATGGGACAGGGTAGCACAGATACGCAGTATTTT. Translation: CASSMGQGSTDTQYF.

The genes are TRBV28 and TRBJ2-7; 7 nucleotides match TRBD1. Germline lookup yields CDR1 MDHEN and CDR2 SYDVKM. V was clipped by 7 bases and J by 2 bases; unmatched bases: 11. The CDR3 loop spans 15 amino acids. CDR3 coding DNA: TGTGCCAGCACCATTAGGACAGGCCCGACCTACGAGCAGTACTTC. It codes for CASTIRTGPTYEQYF.

The V gene is TRBV5-6, the J gene TRBJ1-6, with 9 bases fitting TRBD1. The ends lost 4 bases at V and 14 bases at J; junction bases unmatched: 16. Germline-derived CDR1 and CDR2 are SGHDT and YYEEEE. The CDR3 length is 16 residues. As DNA, the CDR3 is TGTGCCAGCAGCCTTGGACCCGGACAGGGGCCTTGGGCCCTCCACTTT. Protein: CASSLGPGQGPWALHF.

This clone came up once. The V and J genes are TRBV2 and TRBJ2-5; D possibly corresponds to TRBD2 (6 bases). CDR1 SNHLY and CDR2 FYNNEI come from the germline V gene. This CDR3 spans 15 amino acids. With 6 bases removed from V and 1 base from J, the gap between germline ends came to 15 bases. CDR3 bases: TGTGCCAGCAGCCCGGACTACCGGGGCCAAGAGACCCAGTACTTC. Its protein product is CASSPDYRGQETQYF.

This sequence joins TRBV30 and TRBJ1-1, with 8 bases that match TRBD1. Trimming at V came to 0 bases and at J to 7 bases, leaving 7 bases not matched to a gene. CDR3 length: 14 amino acids. In germline, CDR1 is GTSNPN, CDR2 SVGIG (reference sequence). CDR3 residues: CAWSVTGTGLEAFF. CDR3 nucleotide sequence: TGTGCCTGGAGTGTCACCGGGACAGGACTTGAAGCTTTCTTT.

The rearrangement links TRBV18 to TRBJ1-1; 9 bases agree with TRBD1. From germline, CDR1 is KGHSH and CDR2 LQKENI. The J segment lost 1 base and the V segment lost 1 base, leaving 7 bases of the junction unmatched. This CDR3 has 17 amino acids. This chain's CDR3 is CASSPLTGGGTNTEAFF. CDR3 in DNA: TGTGCCAGCTCACCACTTACAGGGGGCGGCACGAACACTGAAGCTTTCTTT. Together with reference TRBV18 and TRBJ1-1, the CDR3 gives the full variable domain: NAGVMQNPRHLVRRRGQEARLRCSPMKGHSHVYWYRQLPEEGLKFMVYLQKENIIDESGMPKERFSAEFPKEGPSILRIQQVVRGDSAAYFCASSPLTGGGTNTEAFFGQGTRLTVV.

J is TRBJ2-5 and V is TRBV7-2; TRBD1 agrees at 7 bases. J gave up 3 bases and V 0 bases, and 4 bases lay outside the gene matches. CDR1 is SGHTA and CDR2 is FQGNSA in the germline V gene. This CDR3 is built from 15 residues. CDR3: CASSLAGTAKETQYF. CDR3 bases: TGTGCCAGCAGCTTAGCCGGGACAGCTAAAGAGACCCAGTACTTC.

V is TRBV7-9 and J is TRBJ2-2; 10 bases are a match to TRBD1. Germline CDR1 reads SEHNR; CDR2 reads FQNEAQ (reference sequence). J gave up 5 bases and V 6 bases, and 9 bases lay outside the gene matches. CDR3 length equals 16 residues. CDR3: CASRLPGTGDTGELFF. The CDR3 DNA is TGTGCCAGCAGGTTGCCCGGGACAGGGGATACCGGGGAGCTGTTTTTT.

J is TRBJ2-5 and V is TRBV24-1, with 9 bases aligning to TRBD1. Per germline, CDR1 KGHDR and CDR2 SFDVKD. The CDR3 runs to 16 residues. After removal of 4 bases from V and 5 bases from J, the junction contained 10 bases not matched to a gene. The CDR3 spells CATSDPLGTGWETQYF. DNA for the CDR3: TGTGCCACCAGTGACCCGCTCGGGACAGGGTGGGAGACCCAGTACTTC.

The chain employs TRBV24-1 and TRBJ1-5; 10 bases map to TRBD1. There are 15 residues in the CDR3. J lost 0 bases, V lost 9 bases, and 4 bases had no gene match. Germline values: CDR1 KGHDR, CDR2 SFDVKD. The CDR3 region has the DNA TGTGCCACCCAGGACAGGGGGTATAGCAATCAGCCCCAGCATTTT. It codes for CATQDRGYSNQPQHF.

This clone has a handful of counts. The chain links TRBV30 to TRBJ1-3, with D unclear. V was clipped by 1 base and J by 4 bases, with 8 bases between them. The CDR3 is 13 amino acids. The germline CDR1 and CDR2 sequences are GTSNPN and SVGIG (reference sequence). This CDR3 reads CAWSENTGNTIYF. CDR3 DNA: TGTGCCTGGAGTGAGAACACCGGAAACACCATATATTTT.

The chain has TRBV4-1 and TRBJ1-6; 8 bases fit TRBD1. The CDR3 runs 15 residues. V was pared by 7 bases and J by 8 bases, with 10 bases of the junction left unmatched. CDR1 MGHRA and CDR2 YSYEKL come from the germline V gene. CDR3 residues: CASTPKQGDHSPLHF. CDR3 coding DNA: TGCGCCAGCACCCCAAAACAGGGGGACCATTCACCCCTCCACTTT.

V gene TRBV19 combines with J gene TRBJ1-5; D call uncertain. Germline V gives CDR1 LNHDA, CDR2 SQIVND (reference sequence). This CDR3 spans 14 amino acids. Trimming pared 7 bases from V and 0 bases from J, leaving 10 bases between. Here the CDR3 DNA reads TGTGCCAGTATGACAATTAATAGCAATCAGCCCCAGCATTTT. Its protein product is CASMTINSNQPQHF.

V usage is TRBV5-1 and J usage is TRBJ2-1, with 7 bases lining up with TRBD1. Per germline, CDR1 SGHRS and CDR2 YFSETQ. J lost 2 bases, V lost 0 bases, and 5 bases had no gene match. The CDR3 length is 16 residues. CDR3 nucleotides: TGCGCCAGCAGCTTGGACTACAGGGGCCCCTACAATGAGCAGTTCTTC. Amino acid sequence: CASSLDYRGPYNEQFF.

The chain couples TRBV28 to TRBJ1-1, with a weak D call TRBD1 (5 bases). V gave up 3 bases and J gave up 4 bases, with 12 bases separating them. The CDR3 is made up of 14 amino acids. The germline V gene has CDR1 MDHEN and CDR2 SYDVKM. The chain's CDR3 is CASSFLGGGTEAFF. DNA of the CDR3: TGTGCCAGCAGTTTTTTGGGGGGTGGCACTGAAGCTTTCTTT.

This rearrangement joins TRBV28 to TRBJ2-1; 9 positions agree with TRBD2. The V and J ends lost 5 bases and 7 bases, in that order; junction bases with no gene match: 9. The CDR3 consists of 15 residues. Germline values: CDR1 MDHEN, CDR2 SYDVKM. The CDR3 reads CASSGVAGERNEQFF. CDR3 nucleotides: TGTGCCAGCAGTGGTGTAGCGGGAGAAAGAAATGAGCAGTTCTTC.

The CDR3 sequence is CATSPTMNTEAFF. The CDR3 DNA follows: TGTGCCACTAGTCCCACCATGAACACTGAAGCTTTCTTT. The chain has TRBV6-5 and TRBJ1-1; D uncertain. Trimming took 10 bases from V and 0 from J, leaving 12 bases between them. The germline CDR1 and CDR2 sequences are MNHEY and SVGAGI. The CDR3 contains 13 residues.